This T cell receptor beta chain was documented in a study of blood T cells in healthy people across ages. V shed 7 bases, J shed 5 bases, and the junction held 11 bases outside the gene matches. The CDR3 length is 15 residues. Total RNA was isolated from each sample in quantities of at least 5 micrograms. A J-beta primer mix and a sample-barcoded 5' primer were used in a second PCR of roughly 6 to 11 cycles. Each CDR3 protein gets one entry after TCRdb re-called the 5' RACE reads with MiXCR. The repertoire consists of 1.5 million to 2 million distinct CDR3 sequences, with roughly 43% occurring once and the leading ten covering roughly 23%. This clonotype was detected a few times.

Specimen: blood. The chain joins TRBV12-3 or TRBV12-4 to TRBJ1-2; 9 bases align to TRBD1. This TCR was sampled from a human donor in good health. The chain's CDR3 is CASTPWDRAHYGYTF. CDR3 DNA sequence: TGTGCCAGCACTCCCTGGGACAGGGCCCATTATGGCTACACCTTC.